This TCR beta chain originates from a study of response to subunit inactivated influenza vaccine. Points from the study as a whole: With each seasonal influenza vaccination, the authors suggested, few new T cells are recruited.

This clonotype has only a few counts. Its antigen is as yet unknown. J gave up 7 bases and V 5 bases, and 7 bases lay outside the gene matches. Germline loops: CDR1 SNHLY, CDR2 FYNNEI. The CDR3 runs 15 residues. TCRdb reprocessed the RT-PCR reads via MiXCR and lists one record per CDR3 protein. Among 500,000 to 600,000 distinct CDR3 sequences listed, around 13% were seen once. This sample comprised PBMCs from blood, obtained roughly 6 weeks after vaccination. The receptor comes from a man aged 50-59 years who received an inactivated influenza vaccine. J is TRBJ1-4 and V is TRBV2; 10 nucleotides align to TRBD1. This chain's CDR3 is CASSWDRGESEKLFF. CDR3 sequence (DNA): TGTGCCAGCAGTTGGGACAGGGGAGAAAGTGAAAAACTGTTTTTT.